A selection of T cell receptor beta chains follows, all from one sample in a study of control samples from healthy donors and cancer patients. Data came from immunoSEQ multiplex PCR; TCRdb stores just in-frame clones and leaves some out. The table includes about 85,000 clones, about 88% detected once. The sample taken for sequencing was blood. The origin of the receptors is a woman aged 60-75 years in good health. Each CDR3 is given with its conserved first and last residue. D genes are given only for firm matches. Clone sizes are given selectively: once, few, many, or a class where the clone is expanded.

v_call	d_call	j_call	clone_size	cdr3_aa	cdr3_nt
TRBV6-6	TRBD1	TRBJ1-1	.	CASTNRGHTEAFF	TGTGCCAGCACTAACAGGGGGCATACTGAAGCTTTCTTT
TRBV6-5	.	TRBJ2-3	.	CASRERSLTDTQYF	TGTGCCAGCAGGGAGCGGTCTCTCACAGATACGCAGTATTTT
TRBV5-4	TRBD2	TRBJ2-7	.	CASSLGAGGVYEQYF	TGTGCCAGCAGCTTGGGAGCGGGGGGGGTCTACGAGCAGTACTTC
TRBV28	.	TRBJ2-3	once	CASSSFDTQYF	TGTGCCAGCAGTTCTTTCGATACGCAGTATTTT
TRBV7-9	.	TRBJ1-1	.	CASSPRGGANTEAFF	TGTGCCAGCAGCCCTCGGGGCGGGGCGAACACTGAAGCTTTCTTT
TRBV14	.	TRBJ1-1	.	CASSPLSGASRSSTEAFF	TGTGCCAGCAGCCCACTCTCGGGGGCAAGTCGGTCGAGCACTGAAGCTTTCTTT
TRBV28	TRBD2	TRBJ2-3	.	CASSPIAGSTDTQYF	TGTGCCAGCAGTCCGATAGCGGGGAGCACAGATACGCAGTATTTT
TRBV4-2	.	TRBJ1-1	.	CASSTAGLNTEAFF	TGTGCCAGCAGCACCGCGGGGTTGAACACTGAAGCTTTCTTT
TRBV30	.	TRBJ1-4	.	CAWTGGPNEKLFF	TGTGCCTGGACGGGGGGCCCTAATGAAAAACTGTTTTTT
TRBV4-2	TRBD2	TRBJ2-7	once	CASSQGTSGLYEQYF	TGTGCCAGCAGCCAAGGGACTAGCGGGCTCTACGAGCAGTACTTC
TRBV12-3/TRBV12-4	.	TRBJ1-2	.	CASSRLGAGYTF	TGTGCCAGCAGTCGGCTGGGGGCTGGCTACACCTTC
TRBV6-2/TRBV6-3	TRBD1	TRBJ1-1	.	CASSYSSGDRGYTEAFF	TGTGCCAGCAGTTACTCTTCCGGTGACAGGGGATACACTGAAGCTTTCTTT
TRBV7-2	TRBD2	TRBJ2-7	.	CASSFRWGGEQYF	TGTGCCAGCAGCTTCCGATGGGGGGGCGAGCAGTACTTC
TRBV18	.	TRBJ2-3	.	CASSPPSTDTQYF	TGTGCCAGCTCACCACCGAGCACAGATACGCAGTATTTT
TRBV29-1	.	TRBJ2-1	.	CSVVATRYNEQFF	TGCAGCGTTGTAGCGACCCGCTACAATGAGCAGTTCTTC
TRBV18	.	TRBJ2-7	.	CASSPPGQAYEQYF	TGTGCCAGCTCACCACCGGGGCAGGCCTACGAGCAGTACTTC
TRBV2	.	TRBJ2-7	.	CASPKGTSSYEQYF	TGTGCCAGCCCGAAGGGGACATCCTCCTACGAGCAGTACTTC
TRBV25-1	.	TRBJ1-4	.	CASARGSTNEKLFF	TGTGCCAGTGCCAGGGGTTCAACTAATGAAAAACTGTTTTTT
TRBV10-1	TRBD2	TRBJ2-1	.	CASSGGASYNEQFF	TGCGCCAGTAGCGGGGGGGCCTCCTACAATGAGCAGTTCTTC
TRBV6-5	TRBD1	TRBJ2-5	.	CASTWDRGQETQYF	TGTGCCAGCACCTGGGACAGGGGCCAAGAGACCCAGTACTTC
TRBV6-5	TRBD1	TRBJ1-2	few	CASSPRDRGYGYTF	TGTGCCAGCAGCCCCCGGGACAGAGGATATGGCTACACCTTC
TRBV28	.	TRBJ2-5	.	CASSLWGTGETQYF	TGTGCCAGCAGTTTATGGGGGACTGGAGAGACCCAGTACTTC
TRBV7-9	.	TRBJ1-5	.	CASSFGGAVNQPQHF	TGTGCCAGCAGCTTCGGAGGGGCCGTCAATCAGCCCCAGCATTTT
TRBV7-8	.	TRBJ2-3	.	CASSLANSRTDTQYF	TGTGCCAGCAGCTTAGCAAACAGTCGCACAGATACGCAGTATTTT
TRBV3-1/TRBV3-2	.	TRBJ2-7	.	CASSSLSAHEQYF	TGTGCCAGCAGCTCGCTCTCTGCCCACGAGCAGTACTTC
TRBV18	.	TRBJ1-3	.	CASSPRPRQDYSGNTIYF	TGTGCCAGCTCACCACGCCCTCGACAGGATTACTCTGGAAACACCATATATTTT
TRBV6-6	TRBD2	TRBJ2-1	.	CASHGSGRTNEQFF	TGTGCCAGCCACGGTAGCGGGAGAACCAATGAGCAGTTCTTC
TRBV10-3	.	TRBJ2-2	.	CAIGQQNTGELFF	TGTGCCATTGGACAGCAGAACACCGGGGAGCTGTTTTTT
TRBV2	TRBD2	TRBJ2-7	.	CASTEGLAGVRLPYGQYF	TGTGCCAGCACCGAGGGACTAGCGGGGGTCCGACTTCCTTACGGGCAGTACTTC
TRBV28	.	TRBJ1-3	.	CASRLRNSGNTIYF	TGTGCCAGCAGACTGCGGAACTCTGGAAACACCATATATTTT
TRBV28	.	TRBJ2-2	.	CASRDWDLSNTGELFF	TGTGCCAGCAGGGATTGGGACTTATCGAACACCGGGGAGCTGTTTTTT
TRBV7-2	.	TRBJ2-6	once	CASSMSGAGANVLTF	TGTGCCAGCAGTATGTCCGGAGCTGGGGCCAACGTCCTGACTTTC
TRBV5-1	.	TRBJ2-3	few	CASSFTGRTTDTQYF	TGCGCCAGCAGCTTCACGGGACGGACTACAGATACGCAGTATTTT
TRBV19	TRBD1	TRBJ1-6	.	CASNRQGFDSPLHF	TGTGCCAGTAACCGACAGGGTTTTGATTCACCCCTCCACTTT
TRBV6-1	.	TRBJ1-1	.	CASSDEGYTEAFF	TGTGCCAGCAGTGATGAGGGTTACACTGAAGCTTTCTTT